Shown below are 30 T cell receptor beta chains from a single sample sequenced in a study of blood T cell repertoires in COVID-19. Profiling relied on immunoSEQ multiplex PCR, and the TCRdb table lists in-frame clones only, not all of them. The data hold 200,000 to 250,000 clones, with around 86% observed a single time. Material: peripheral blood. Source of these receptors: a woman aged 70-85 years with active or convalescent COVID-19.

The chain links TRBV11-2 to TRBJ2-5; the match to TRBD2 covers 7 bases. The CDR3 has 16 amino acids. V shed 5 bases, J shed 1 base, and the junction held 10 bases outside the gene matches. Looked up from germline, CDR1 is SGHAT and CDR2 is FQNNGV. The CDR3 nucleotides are TGTGCCAGCAGCCTACTTGGGGGGGGTGGCCAAGAGACCCAGTACTTC. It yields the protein CASSLLGGGGQETQYF. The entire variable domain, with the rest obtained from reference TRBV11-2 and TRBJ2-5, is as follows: EAGVAQSPRYKIIEKRQSVAFWCNPISGHATLYWYQQILGQGPKLLIQFQNNGVVDDSQLPKDRFSAERLKGVDSTLKIQPAKLEDSAVYLCASSLLGGGGQETQYFGPGTRLLVL.

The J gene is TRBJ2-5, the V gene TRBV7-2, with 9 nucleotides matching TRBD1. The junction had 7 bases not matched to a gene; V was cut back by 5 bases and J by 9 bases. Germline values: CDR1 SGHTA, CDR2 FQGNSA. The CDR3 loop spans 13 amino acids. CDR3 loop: CASSPAQGAAQYF. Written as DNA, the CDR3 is TGTGCCAGCAGCCCCGCACAGGGGGCGGCCCAGTACTTC.

The CDR3 DNA is TGTGCCAGCAGCGCCCAGACAGGGAGGCCCCAGCATTTT. Its protein is CASSAQTGRPQHF. The chain combines TRBV7-9 with TRBJ1-5; 7 bases are shared with TRBD1. Germline lookup yields CDR1 SEHNR and CDR2 FQNEAQ (reference sequence). Trimming removed 5 bases from V and 9 bases from J; junction bases left unmatched: 7. The CDR3 sequence is 13 residues long.

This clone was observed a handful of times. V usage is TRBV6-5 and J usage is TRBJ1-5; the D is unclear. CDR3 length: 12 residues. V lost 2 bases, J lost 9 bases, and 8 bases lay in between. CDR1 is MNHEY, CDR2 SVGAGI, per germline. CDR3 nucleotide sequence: TGTGCCAGCAGTTACCGTGAGGGGCCCCAGCATTTT. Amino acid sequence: CASSYREGPQHF.

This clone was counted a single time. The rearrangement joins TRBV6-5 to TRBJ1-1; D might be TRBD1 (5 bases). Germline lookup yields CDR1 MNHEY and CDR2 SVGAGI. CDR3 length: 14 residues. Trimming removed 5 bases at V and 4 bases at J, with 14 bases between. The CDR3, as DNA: TGTGCCAGCAGTCCCGGGGGGGAACCCACTGAAGCTTTCTTT. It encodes CASSPGGEPTEAFF.

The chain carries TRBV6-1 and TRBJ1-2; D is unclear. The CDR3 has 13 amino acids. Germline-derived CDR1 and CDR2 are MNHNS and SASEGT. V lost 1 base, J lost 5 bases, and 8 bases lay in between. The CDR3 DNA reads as TGTGCCAGCAGTGAAGGTCAGGATTATGGCTACACCTTC. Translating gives CASSEGQDYGYTF.

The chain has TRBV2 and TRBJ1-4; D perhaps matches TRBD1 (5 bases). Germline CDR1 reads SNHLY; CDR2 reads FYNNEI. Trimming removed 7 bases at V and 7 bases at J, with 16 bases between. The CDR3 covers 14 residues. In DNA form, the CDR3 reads TGTGCCAGCACCAAGGGGCTCCTGGGTGAAAAACTGTTTTTT. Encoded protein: CASTKGLLGEKLFF. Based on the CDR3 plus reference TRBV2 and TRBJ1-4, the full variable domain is EPEVTQTPSHQVTQMGQEVILRCVPISNHLYFYWYRQILGQKVEFLVSFYNNEISEKSEIFDDQFSVERPDGSNFTLKIRSTKLEDSAMYFCASTKGLLGEKLFFGSGTQLSVL.

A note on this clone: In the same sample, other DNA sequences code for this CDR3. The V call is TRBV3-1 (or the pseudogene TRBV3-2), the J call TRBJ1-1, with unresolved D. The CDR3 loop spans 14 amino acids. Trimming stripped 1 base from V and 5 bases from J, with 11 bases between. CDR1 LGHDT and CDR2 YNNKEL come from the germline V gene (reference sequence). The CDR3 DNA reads TGTGCCAGCAGCCAAGCTGGCGGGCGAACTGAAGCTTTCTTT. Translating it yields CASSQAGGRTEAFF.

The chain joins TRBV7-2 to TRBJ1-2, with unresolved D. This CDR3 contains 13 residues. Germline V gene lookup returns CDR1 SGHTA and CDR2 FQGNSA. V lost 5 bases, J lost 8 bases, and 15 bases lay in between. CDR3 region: CASSPWSEGGYTF. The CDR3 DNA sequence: TGTGCCAGCAGCCCGTGGAGCGAGGGCGGCTACACCTTC.

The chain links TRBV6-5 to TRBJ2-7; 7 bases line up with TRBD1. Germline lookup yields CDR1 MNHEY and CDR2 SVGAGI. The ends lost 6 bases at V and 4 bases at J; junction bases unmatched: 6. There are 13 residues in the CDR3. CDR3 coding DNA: TGTGCCAGCAGCACGGGACAGCGATACGAGCAGTACTTC. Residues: CASSTGQRYEQYF.

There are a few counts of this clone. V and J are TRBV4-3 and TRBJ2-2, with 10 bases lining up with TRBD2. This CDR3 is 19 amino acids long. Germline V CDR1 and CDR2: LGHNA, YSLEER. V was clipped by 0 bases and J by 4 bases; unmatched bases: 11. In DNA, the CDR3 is TGCGCCAGCAGCCAAGATGCGGGGATGAGCGGGGGGGCCACCGGGGAGCTGTTTTTT. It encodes CASSQDAGMSGGATGELFF.

The CDR3 DNA is TGCAGCGTTAGGTACAGTCCCTACGAGCAGTACTTC. This gives the protein CSVRYSPYEQYF. J is TRBJ2-7 and V is TRBV29-1; D call uncertain. The CDR3 is 12 residues long. V lost 5 bases and J 2 bases, leaving 10 bases between the germline ends. Germline V lookup: CDR1 SQVTM, CDR2 ANQGSEA.

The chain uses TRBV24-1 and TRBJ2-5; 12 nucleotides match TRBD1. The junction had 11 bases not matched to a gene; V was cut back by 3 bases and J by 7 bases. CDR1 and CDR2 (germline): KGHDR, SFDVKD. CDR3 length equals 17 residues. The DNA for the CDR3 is TGTGCCACCAGTGATGACCGGCCGGGACAGGGGGCCGGGACCCAGTACTTC. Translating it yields CATSDDRPGQGAGTQYF.

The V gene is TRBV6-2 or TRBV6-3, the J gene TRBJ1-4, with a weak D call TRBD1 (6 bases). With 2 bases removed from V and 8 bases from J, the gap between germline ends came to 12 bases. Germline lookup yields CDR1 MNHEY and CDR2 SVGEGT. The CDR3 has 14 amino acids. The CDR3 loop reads CASSYGTRDEKLFF. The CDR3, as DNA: TGTGCCAGCAGTTACGGGACAAGGGACGAAAAACTGTTTTTT.

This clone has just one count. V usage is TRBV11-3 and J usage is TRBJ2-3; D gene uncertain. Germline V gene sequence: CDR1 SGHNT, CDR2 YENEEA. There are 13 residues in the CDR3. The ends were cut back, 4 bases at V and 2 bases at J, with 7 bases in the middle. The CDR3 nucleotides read TGTGCCAGCAGCTATATACACACAGATACGCAGTATTTT. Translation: CASSYIHTDTQYF.

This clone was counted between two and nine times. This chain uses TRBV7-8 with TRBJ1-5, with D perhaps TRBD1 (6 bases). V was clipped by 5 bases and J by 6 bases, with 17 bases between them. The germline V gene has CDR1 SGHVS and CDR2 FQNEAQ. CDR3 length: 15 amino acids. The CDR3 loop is CASSRGTGGPQPQHF. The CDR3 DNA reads TGTGCCAGCAGCCGCGGGACGGGGGGGCCTCAGCCCCAGCATTTT.

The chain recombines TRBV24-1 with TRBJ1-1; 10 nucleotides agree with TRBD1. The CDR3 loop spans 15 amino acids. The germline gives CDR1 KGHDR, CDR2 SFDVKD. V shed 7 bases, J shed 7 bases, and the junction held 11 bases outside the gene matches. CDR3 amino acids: CATRPKTGGIGEAFF. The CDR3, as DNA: TGTGCCACCAGGCCTAAGACAGGGGGCATAGGTGAAGCTTTCTTT.

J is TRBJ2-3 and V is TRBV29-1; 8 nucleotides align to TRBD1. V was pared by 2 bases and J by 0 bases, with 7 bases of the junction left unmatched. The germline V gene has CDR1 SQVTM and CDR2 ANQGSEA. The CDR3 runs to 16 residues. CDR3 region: CSVERGTGSSTDTQYF. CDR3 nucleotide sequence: TGCAGCGTTGAAAGAGGGACAGGCTCTAGCACAGATACGCAGTATTTT.

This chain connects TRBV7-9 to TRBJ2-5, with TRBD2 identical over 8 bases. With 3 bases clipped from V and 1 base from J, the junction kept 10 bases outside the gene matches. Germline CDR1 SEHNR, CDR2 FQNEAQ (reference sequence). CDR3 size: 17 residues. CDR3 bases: TGTGCCAGCAGCTTCATACCGGCGGGGGGATTCCAAGAGACCCAGTACTTC. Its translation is CASSFIPAGGFQETQYF.

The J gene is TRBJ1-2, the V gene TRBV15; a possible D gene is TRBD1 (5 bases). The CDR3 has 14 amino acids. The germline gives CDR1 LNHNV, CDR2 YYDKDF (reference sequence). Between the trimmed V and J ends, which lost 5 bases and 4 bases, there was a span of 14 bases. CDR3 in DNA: TGTGCCACCAGCGGAGTGCGGGGACTCTATGGCTACACCTTC. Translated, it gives CATSGVRGLYGYTF.

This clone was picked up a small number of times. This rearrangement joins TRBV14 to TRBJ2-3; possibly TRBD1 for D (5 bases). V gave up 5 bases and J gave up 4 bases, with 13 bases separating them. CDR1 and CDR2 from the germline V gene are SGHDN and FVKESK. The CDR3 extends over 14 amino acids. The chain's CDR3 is CASSLQTVADTQYF. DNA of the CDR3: TGTGCCAGCAGCTTACAGACAGTCGCAGATACGCAGTATTTT.

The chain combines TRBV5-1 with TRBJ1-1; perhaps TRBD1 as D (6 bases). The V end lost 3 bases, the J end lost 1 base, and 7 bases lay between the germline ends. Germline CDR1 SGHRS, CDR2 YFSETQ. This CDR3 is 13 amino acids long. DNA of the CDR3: TGCGCCAGCAGCTGGGACAAGAACACTGAAGCTTTCTTT. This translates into CASSWDKNTEAFF.

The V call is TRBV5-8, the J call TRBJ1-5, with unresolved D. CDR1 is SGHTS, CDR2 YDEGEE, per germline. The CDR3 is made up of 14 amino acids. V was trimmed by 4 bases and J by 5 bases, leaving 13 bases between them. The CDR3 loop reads CASSTEAGDQPQHF. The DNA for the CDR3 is TGTGCCAGCAGCACCGAGGCGGGCGATCAGCCCCAGCATTTT.

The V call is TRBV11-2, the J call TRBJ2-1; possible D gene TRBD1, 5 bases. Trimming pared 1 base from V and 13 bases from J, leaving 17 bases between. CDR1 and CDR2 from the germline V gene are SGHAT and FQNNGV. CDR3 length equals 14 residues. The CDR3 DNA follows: TGTGCCAGCAGCTTAGGGGGCCCCCCAACCCCACAGTTCTTC. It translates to CASSLGGPPTPQFF.

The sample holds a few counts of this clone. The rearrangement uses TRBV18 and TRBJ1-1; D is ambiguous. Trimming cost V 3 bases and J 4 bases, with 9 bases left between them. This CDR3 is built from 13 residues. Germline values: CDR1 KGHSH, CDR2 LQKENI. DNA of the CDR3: TGTGCCAGCTCACCGACTAGTGTCACTGAAGCTTTCTTT. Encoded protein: CASSPTSVTEAFF.

Here the CDR3 reads CASSLGAAISYEQYF. The CDR3 DNA reads as TGTGCCAGCAGCTTGGGAGCGGCCATCTCCTACGAGCAGTACTTC. The rearrangement uses TRBV5-4 and TRBJ2-7, with TRBD2 as a possible D gene (5 bases). This CDR3 has 15 residues. V was clipped by 0 bases and J by 0 bases, with 10 bases between them. Germline values: CDR1 SGHNT, CDR2 YYREEE (reference sequence). The full variable domain, with the rest looked up from reference TRBV5-4 and TRBJ2-7, is ETGVTQSPTHLIKTRGQQVTLRCSSQSGHNTVSWYQQALGQGPQFIFQYYREEENGRGNFPPRFSGLQFPNYSSELNVNALELDDSALYLCASSLGAAISYEQYFGPGTRLTVT.

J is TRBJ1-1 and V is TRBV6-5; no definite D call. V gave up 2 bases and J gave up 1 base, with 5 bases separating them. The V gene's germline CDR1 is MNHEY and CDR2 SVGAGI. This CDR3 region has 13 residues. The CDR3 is CASSYGGNTEAFF. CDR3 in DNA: TGTGCCAGCAGTTACGGCGGGAACACTGAAGCTTTCTTT.

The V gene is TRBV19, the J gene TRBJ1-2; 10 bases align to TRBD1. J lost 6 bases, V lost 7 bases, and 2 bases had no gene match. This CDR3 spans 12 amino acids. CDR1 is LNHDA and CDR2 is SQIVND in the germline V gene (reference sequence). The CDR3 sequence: CASTDRGDGYTF. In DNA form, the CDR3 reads TGTGCCAGTACGGACAGGGGGGATGGCTACACCTTC.

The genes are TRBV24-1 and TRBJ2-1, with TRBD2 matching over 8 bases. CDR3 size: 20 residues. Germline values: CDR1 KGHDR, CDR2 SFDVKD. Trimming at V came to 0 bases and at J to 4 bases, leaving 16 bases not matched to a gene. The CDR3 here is CATSDLTSGGPNPTYNEQFF. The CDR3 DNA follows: TGTGCCACCAGTGATTTGACTAGCGGTGGTCCCAATCCAACATACAATGAGCAGTTCTTC.

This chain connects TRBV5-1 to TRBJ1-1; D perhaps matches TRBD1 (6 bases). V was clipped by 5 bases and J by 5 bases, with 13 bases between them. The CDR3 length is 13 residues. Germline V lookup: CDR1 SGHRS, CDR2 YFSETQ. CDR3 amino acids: CASRQQGGTEAFF. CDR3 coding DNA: TGCGCCAGCAGACAACAGGGTGGGACTGAAGCTTTCTTT.